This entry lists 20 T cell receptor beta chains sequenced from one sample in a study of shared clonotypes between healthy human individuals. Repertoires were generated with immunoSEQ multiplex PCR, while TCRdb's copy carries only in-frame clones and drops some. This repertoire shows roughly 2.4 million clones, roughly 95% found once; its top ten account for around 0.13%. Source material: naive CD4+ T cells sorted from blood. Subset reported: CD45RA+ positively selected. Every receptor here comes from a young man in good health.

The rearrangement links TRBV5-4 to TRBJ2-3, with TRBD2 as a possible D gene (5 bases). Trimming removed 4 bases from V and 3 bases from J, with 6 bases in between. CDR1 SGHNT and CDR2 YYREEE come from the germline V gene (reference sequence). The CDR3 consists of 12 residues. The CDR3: CASSRRTDTQYF. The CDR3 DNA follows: TGTGCCAGCAGCCGGAGGACAGATACGCAGTATTTT.

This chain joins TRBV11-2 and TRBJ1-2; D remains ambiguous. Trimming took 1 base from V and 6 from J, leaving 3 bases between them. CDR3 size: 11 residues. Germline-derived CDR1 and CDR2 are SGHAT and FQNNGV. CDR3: CASSLGHGYTF. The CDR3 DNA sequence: TGTGCCAGCAGCTTAGGACATGGCTACACCTTC. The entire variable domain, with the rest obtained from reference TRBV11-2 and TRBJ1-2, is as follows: EAGVAQSPRYKIIEKRQSVAFWCNPISGHATLYWYQQILGQGPKLLIQFQNNGVVDDSQLPKDRFSAERLKGVDSTLKIQPAKLEDSAVYLCASSLGHGYTFGSGTRLTVV.

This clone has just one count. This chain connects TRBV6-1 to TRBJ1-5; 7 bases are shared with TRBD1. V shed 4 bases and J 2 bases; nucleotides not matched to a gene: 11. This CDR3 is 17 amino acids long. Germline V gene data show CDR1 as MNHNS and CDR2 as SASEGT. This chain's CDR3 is CASSVMGQKGGNQPQHF. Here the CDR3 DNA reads TGTGCCAGCAGTGTAATGGGACAGAAAGGCGGCAATCAGCCCCAGCATTTT.

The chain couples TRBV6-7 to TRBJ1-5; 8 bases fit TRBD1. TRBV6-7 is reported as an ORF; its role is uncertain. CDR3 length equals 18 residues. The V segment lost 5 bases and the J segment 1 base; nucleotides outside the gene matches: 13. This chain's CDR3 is CASSNDDPRGQSNQPQHF. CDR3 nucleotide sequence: TGTGCCAGCAGTAACGACGATCCCAGGGGGCAAAGCAATCAGCCCCAGCATTTT.

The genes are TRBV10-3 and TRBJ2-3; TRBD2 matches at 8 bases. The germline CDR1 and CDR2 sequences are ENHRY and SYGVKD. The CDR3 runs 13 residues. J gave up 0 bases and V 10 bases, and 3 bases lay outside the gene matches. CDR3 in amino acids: CATIAGSTDTQYF. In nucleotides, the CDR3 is TGTGCCACAATAGCGGGGAGCACAGATACGCAGTATTTT.

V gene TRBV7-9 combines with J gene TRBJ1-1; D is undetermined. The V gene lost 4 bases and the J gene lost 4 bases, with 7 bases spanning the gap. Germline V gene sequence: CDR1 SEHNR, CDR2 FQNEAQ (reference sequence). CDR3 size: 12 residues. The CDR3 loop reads CASSSELTEAFF. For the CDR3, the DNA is TGTGCCAGCAGCTCCGAGCTCACTGAAGCTTTCTTT.

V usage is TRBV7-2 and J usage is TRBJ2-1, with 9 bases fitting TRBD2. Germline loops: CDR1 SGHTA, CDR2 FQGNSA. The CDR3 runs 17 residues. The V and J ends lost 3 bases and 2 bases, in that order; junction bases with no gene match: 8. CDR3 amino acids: CASSFYASGIAYNEQFF. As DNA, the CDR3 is TGTGCCAGCAGCTTTTATGCTAGCGGGATTGCCTACAATGAGCAGTTCTTC.

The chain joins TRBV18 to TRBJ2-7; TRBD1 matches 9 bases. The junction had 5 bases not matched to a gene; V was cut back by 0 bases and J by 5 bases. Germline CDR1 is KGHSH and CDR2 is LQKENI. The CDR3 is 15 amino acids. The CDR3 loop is CASSPPGQGFNEQYF. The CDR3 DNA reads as TGTGCCAGCTCACCACCTGGACAGGGGTTCAACGAGCAGTACTTC.

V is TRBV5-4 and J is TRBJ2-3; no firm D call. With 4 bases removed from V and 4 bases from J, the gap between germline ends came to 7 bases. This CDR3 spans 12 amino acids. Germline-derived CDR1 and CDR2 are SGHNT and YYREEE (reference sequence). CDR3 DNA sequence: TGTGCCAGCAGCCTGGACCCAGATACGCAGTATTTT. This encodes CASSLDPDTQYF.

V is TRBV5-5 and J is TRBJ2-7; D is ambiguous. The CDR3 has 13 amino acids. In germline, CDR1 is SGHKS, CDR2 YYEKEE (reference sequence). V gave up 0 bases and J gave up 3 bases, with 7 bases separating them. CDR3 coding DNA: TGTGCCAGCAGCTTGGGGCCCCTCTACGAGCAGTACTTC. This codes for CASSLGPLYEQYF.

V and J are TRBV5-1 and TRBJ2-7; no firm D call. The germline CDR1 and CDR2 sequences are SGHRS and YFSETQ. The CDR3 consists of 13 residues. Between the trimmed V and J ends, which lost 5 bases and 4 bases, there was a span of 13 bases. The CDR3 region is CASSTDPGYEQYF. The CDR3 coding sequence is TGCGCCAGCAGTACTGACCCTGGGTACGAGCAGTACTTC.

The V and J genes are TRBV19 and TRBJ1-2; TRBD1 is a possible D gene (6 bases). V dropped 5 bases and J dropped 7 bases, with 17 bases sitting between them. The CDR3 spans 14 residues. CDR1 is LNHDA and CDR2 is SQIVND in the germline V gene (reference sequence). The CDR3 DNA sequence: TGTGCCAGTAGTCGGGGGCTGGTTATGGGTGGCTACACCTTC. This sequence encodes CASSRGLVMGGYTF. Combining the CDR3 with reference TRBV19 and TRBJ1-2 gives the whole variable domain DGGITQSPKYLFRKEGQNVTLSCEQNLNHDAMYWYRQDPGQGLRLIYYSQIVNDFQKGDIAEGYSVSREKKESFPLTVTSAQKNPTAFYLCASSRGLVMGGYTFGSGTRLTVV.

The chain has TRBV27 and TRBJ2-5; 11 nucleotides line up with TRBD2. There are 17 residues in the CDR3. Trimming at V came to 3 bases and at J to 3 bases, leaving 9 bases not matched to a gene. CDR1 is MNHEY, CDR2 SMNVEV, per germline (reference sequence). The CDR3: CASSLGASGGIKETQYF. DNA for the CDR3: TGTGCCAGCAGTTTGGGGGCTAGCGGGGGGATCAAAGAGACCCAGTACTTC.

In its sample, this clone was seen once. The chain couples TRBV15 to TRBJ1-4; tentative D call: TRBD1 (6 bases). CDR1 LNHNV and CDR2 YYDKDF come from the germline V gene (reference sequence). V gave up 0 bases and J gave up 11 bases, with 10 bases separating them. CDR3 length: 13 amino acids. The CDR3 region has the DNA TGTGCCACCAGCAGAGATAGGGGGGACAAACTGTTTTTT. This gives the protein CATSRDRGDKLFF.

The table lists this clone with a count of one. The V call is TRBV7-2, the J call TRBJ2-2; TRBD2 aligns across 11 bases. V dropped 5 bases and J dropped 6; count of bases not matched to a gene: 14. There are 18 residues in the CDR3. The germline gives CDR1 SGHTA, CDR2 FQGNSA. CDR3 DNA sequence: TGTGCCAGCAGCCCCCGGACTAGCGGGTTAGGAGATCCCGGGGAGCTGTTTTTT. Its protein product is CASSPRTSGLGDPGELFF. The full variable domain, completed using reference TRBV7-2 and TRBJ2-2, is GAGVSQSPSNKVTEKGKDVELRCDPISGHTALYWYRQSLGQGLEFLIYFQGNSAPDKSGLPSDRFSAERTGGSVSTLTIQRTQQEDSAVYLCASSPRTSGLGDPGELFFGEGSRLTVL.

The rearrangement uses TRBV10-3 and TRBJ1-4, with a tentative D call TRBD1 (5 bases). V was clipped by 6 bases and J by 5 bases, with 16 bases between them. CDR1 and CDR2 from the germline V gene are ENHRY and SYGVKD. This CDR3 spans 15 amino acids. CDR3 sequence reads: CAISPGALANEKLFF. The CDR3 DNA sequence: TGTGCCATCAGCCCCGGGGCCCTCGCAAATGAAAAACTGTTTTTT.

Written as DNA, the CDR3 is TGTGCCGCTAGAGGCAGAAATTTTAGAAACACTGAAGCTTTCTTT. Its translation is CAARGRNFRNTEAFF. The V and J genes are TRBV6-5 and TRBJ1-1; no reliable D call. In germline, CDR1 is MNHEY, CDR2 SVGAGI. CDR3 length equals 15 residues. Trimming stripped 11 bases from V and 2 bases from J, with 21 bases between.

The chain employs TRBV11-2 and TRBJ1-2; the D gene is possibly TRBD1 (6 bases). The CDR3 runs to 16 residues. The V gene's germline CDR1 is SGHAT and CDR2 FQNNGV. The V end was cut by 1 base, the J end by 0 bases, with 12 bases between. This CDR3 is CASSLVGQVPNYGYTF. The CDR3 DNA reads TGTGCCAGCAGCTTAGTGGGACAAGTACCTAACTATGGCTACACCTTC.

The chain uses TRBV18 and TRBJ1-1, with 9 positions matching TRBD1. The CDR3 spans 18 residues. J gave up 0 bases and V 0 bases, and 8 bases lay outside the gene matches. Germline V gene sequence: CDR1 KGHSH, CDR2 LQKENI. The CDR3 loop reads CASSPPVDRGPMNTEAFF. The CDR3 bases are TGTGCCAGCTCACCACCGGTGGACAGGGGACCCATGAACACTGAAGCTTTCTTT.

CDR3 DNA sequence: TGTGCCAGCAGCCCATACGAACAGGGTCGCCAGCCCCAGCATTTT. Translated: CASSPYEQGRQPQHF. This sequence joins TRBV6-1 and TRBJ1-5, with D possibly matching TRBD1 (6 bases). The V gene lost 6 bases and the J gene lost 7 bases, with 19 bases spanning the gap. From germline, CDR1 is MNHNS and CDR2 SASEGT. The CDR3 runs 15 residues.